This TCR beta chain derives from a study of CD8+ T cells in alopecia areata. V gave up 4 bases and J gave up 4 bases, with 11 bases separating them. The CDR3 runs to 13 residues. Germline V gene data show CDR1 as SGHDT and CDR2 as YYEEEE. The study, taken as a whole, reports: Higher clonality and more expanded CD8+ clones appeared in lesional than normal scalp. Just one nonresponder means the tie between baseline CD8+ expansion and response stays uncertain.

Note on this clone: Its matching antigen is unknown.

Sequencing relied on a cDNA template that was reverse transcribed from extracted RNA. TCRdb's copy holds only in-frame clones and misses some; the assay was immunoSEQ multiplex PCR. The repertoire includes some 210,000 clones, more than 55% of them detected once, and roughly 1.2% sits in the top ten. The treatment here: oral pan-JAK inhibitor, 5-10 mg twice daily. This TCR came from a human donor with alopecia areata. Specimen: CD4+ T cells sorted from blood, collected between weeks 44 and 45, from a patient treated with tofacitinib. This chain joins TRBV5-6 and TRBJ1-2, with D possibly matching TRBD1 (5 bases). The CDR3: CASSPSGPYGYTF. In DNA, the CDR3 is TGTGCCAGCAGCCCGTCAGGGCCCTATGGCTACACCTTC.